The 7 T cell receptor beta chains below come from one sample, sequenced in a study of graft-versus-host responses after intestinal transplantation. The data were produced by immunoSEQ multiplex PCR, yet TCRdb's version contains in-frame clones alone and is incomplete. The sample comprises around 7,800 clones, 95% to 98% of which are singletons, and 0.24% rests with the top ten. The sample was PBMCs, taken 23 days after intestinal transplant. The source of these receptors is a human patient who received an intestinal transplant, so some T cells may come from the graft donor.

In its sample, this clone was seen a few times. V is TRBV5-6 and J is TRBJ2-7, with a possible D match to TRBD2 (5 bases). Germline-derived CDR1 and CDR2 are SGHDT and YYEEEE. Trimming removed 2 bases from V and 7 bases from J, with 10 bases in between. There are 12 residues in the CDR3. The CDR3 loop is CASSFGGREQYF. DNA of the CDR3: TGTGCCAGCAGCTTTGGAGGAAGAGAGCAGTACTTC.

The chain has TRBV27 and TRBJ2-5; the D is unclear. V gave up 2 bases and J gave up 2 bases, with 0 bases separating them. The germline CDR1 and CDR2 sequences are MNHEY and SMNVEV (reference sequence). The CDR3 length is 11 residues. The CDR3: CASSLQETQYF. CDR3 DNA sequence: TGTGCCAGCAGTTTACAAGAGACCCAGTACTTC.

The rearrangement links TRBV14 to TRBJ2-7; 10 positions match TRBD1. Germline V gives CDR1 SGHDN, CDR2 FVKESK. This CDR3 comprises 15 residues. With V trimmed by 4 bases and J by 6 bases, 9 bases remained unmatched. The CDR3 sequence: CASSRPDRGWGEQYF. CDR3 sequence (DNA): TGTGCCAGCAGCCGCCCGGACAGGGGGTGGGGCGAGCAGTACTTC.

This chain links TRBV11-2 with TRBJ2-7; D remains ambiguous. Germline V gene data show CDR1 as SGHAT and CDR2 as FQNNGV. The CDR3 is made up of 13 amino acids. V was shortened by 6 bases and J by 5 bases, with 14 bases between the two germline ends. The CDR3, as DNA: TGTGCCAGCAGTCCACCCTTAACCAACGAGCAGTACTTC. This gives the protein CASSPPLTNEQYF. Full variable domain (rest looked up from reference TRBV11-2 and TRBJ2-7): EAGVAQSPRYKIIEKRQSVAFWCNPISGHATLYWYQQILGQGPKLLIQFQNNGVVDDSQLPKDRFSAERLKGVDSTLKIQPAKLEDSAVYLCASSPPLTNEQYFGPGTRLTVT.

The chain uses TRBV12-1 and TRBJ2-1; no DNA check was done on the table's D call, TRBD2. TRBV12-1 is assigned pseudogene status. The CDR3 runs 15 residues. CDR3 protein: CASSFSAGGSHEQFF. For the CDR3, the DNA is TGTGCCAGCAGCTTTTCCGCCGGCGGGAGCCATGAGCAGTTCTTC.

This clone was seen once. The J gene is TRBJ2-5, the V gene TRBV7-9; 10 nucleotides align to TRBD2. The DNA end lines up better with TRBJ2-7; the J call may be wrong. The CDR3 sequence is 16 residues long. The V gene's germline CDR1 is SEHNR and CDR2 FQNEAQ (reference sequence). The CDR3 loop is CASSPRPETSGYEQYF. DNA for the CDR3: TGTGCCAGCAGCCCTAGGCCCGAGACTAGCGGGTACGAGCAGTACTTC.

In DNA, the CDR3 is TGTGCCAGCAGTGAACCATGGCGCAATCAGCCCCAGCATTTT. Translated: CASSEPWRNQPQHF. The gene calls are TRBV6-1 and TRBJ1-5; no reliable D call. Looked up from germline, CDR1 is MNHNS and CDR2 is SASEGT. The CDR3 consists of 14 residues. V was pared by 2 bases and J by 2 bases, with 7 bases between.